Reported below is one TCR beta chain. Original methodology: Amplification with reference gene primers provided the estimates of nucleated cell counts. Here immunoSEQ multiplex PCR was the method, and the copy in TCRdb shows in-frame clones only, minus some. V and J calls and clone size come straight from that table; D and trimming were deduced from the DNA. This table has about 20,000 clones, roughly 93% appearing once. The V gene end was trimmed by 6 bases and the J gene end by 0 bases; junction bases not matched to a gene: 6. This CDR3 spans 16 amino acids. Germline CDR1 and CDR2: MDHEN and SYDVKM. This sample stems from a study of blood T cell repertoires in COVID-19. About the research overall: Samples of COVID-19 (acute and convalescent) were obtained from the United States, Italy and Spain. From T cells, B-cell-depleted T cells, or PBMCs came the material, which was cDNA or gDNA.

The sequenced material came from peripheral blood. This receptor was taken from a woman aged 45 to 65 with active COVID-19. The chain uses TRBV28 and TRBJ2-3; TRBD2 aligns across 10 bases. In nucleotides, the CDR3 is TGTGCCAGCAGCCCTGGGACTAGCGTTAGCACAGATACGCAGTATTTT. It encodes CASSPGTSVSTDTQYF.